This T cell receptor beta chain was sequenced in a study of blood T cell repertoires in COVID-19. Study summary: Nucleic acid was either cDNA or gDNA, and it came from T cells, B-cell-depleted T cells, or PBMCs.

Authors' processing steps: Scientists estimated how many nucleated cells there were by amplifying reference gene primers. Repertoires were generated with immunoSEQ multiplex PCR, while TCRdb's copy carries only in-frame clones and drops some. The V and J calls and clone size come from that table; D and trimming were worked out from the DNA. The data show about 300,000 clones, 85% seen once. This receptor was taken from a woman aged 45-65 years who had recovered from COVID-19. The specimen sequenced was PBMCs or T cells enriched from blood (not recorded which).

CDR3 in amino acids: CASSSDRGAGNTIYF. The CDR3 region has the DNA TGTGCCAGCAGCTCCGATCGGGGAGCTGGAAACACCATATATTTT. This chain joins TRBV7-8 and TRBJ1-3; no definite D call. Germline V gene data show CDR1 as SGHVS and CDR2 as FQNEAQ. Trimming stripped 4 bases from V and 2 bases from J, with 12 bases between. The CDR3 contains 15 residues.